These 8 T cell receptor beta chains came from one sample sequenced in a study of immune reconstitution after stem cell transplant in scleroderma. TCRdb used MiXCR to reprocess the RT-PCR reads, holding one entry per CDR3 protein. The table records roughly 2,800 distinct CDR3 sequences, roughly 4% of them present only once. The specimen was obtained before or after autologous hematopoietic stem cell transplantation (not recorded which). These receptor sequences come from a human donor with systemic sclerosis.

This clonotype is labeled medium-sized. The chain employs TRBV27 and TRBJ2-7; 7 positions match TRBD2. Trimming removed 3 bases from V and 2 bases from J; junction bases left unmatched: 10. This CDR3 has 16 amino acids. The germline CDR1 and CDR2 sequences are MNHEY and SMNVEV (reference sequence). The CDR3 reads CASSLGQRDLAYEQYF. In nucleotides, the CDR3 is TGTGCCAGCAGTTTGGGCCAGCGGGACTTAGCCTACGAGCAGTACTTC.

This clonotype is categorized as medium-sized. One end of the junction fails to match germline, which may point to a read error. The rearrangement uses TRBV7-9 and TRBJ2-3, with TRBD2 matching over 8 bases. Germline CDR1 reads SEHNR; CDR2 reads FQNEAQ (reference sequence). The CDR3 totals 15 residues. The CDR3 loop is CASRLGLAATDTQYF. As DNA, the CDR3 is TGTGCCAGCAGGTTAGGACTAGCCGCCACAGATACGCAGTATTTT.

This clonotype is medium-sized (0.01 to 0.1%). The J gene is TRBJ1-2, the V gene TRBV5-1, with TRBD1 matching 9 bases. The V gene's germline CDR1 is SGHRS and CDR2 YFSETQ. The CDR3 sequence is 15 residues long. J gave up 8 bases and V 3 bases, and 11 bases lay outside the gene matches. CDR3 in amino acids: CASSSPGQGIWGYTF. The CDR3 nucleotides are TGCGCCAGCAGCTCCCCGGGACAGGGTATTTGGGGCTACACCTTC.

This clonotype is termed medium-sized (0.01 to 0.1%). The chain carries TRBV27 and TRBJ2-1; TRBD2 might be the D (5 bases). Germline V CDR1 and CDR2: MNHEY, SMNVEV (reference sequence). The V gene lost 3 bases and the J gene lost 5 bases, with 14 bases spanning the gap. The CDR3 runs to 15 residues. CDR3 loop: CASSFGLYGDNEQFF. The CDR3 coding sequence is TGTGCCAGCAGTTTCGGGCTCTACGGGGACAATGAGCAGTTCTTC.

This clonotype is medium-sized by share. The V call is TRBV12-3 or TRBV12-4, the J call TRBJ2-1; 14 positions match TRBD2. The length of the CDR3 is 15 residues. The trim removed 5 bases at V and 12 bases at J, leaving 9 bases unmatched. DNA for the CDR3: TGTGCCAGCAGTGGGACTAGCGGGGGCCTCTTCGGGCAGTTCTTC. Translating gives CASSGTSGGLFGQFF.

This clonotype is medium-sized (0.01 to 0.1%) within its sample. The chain uses TRBV5-1 and TRBJ2-7, with D unclear. Germline assignment: CDR1 SGHRS and CDR2 YFSETQ. The CDR3 loop spans 14 amino acids. The V end was cut by 0 bases, the J end by 6 bases, with 13 bases between. The CDR3 loop reads CASSLGTWGSEQYF. CDR3 coding DNA: TGCGCCAGCAGCTTGGGTACATGGGGTTCCGAGCAGTACTTC. The variable domain in full, completed from reference TRBV5-1 and TRBJ2-7, reads KAGVTQTPRYLIKTRGQQVTLSCSPISGHRSVSWYQQTPGQGLQFLFEYFSETQRNKGNFPGRFSGRQFSNSRSEMNVSTLELGDSALYLCASSLGTWGSEQYFGPGTRLTVT.

By sample fraction, this clonotype is medium-sized (0.01 to 0.1%). The gene calls are TRBV9 and TRBJ1-6, with a weak D call TRBD1 (6 bases). Between the trimmed V and J ends, which lost 5 bases and 8 bases, there was a span of 17 bases. Germline V lookup: CDR1 SGDLS, CDR2 YYNGEE. The CDR3 has 15 residues. CDR3 sequence (DNA): TGTGCCAGCAGGAGGGGGGGGACGGTGGATTCACCCCTCCACTTT. This gives the protein CASRRGGTVDSPLHF.

This clonotype is classed as medium-sized. The chain employs TRBV3-1 and TRBJ1-5; D possibly corresponds to TRBD1 (5 bases). The CDR3 totals 16 residues. Germline CDR1 LGHDT, CDR2 YNNKEL (reference sequence). The V gene lost 0 bases and the J gene lost 6 bases, with 15 bases spanning the gap. The CDR3 region has the DNA TGTGCCAGCAGCCAAGAGACGGGGGGGTCGGGTCAGCCCCAGCATTTT. It encodes CASSQETGGSGQPQHF.